This is a list of T cell receptor beta chains from one sample in a study of cytomegalovirus exposure and HLA in healthy donors. TCRdb keeps only in-frame clones here, not all; method: immunoSEQ multiplex PCR. The sample holds approximately 110,000 clones; 70% to 85% are singletons and the top ten take 3.5% to 4%. The sample taken for sequencing was PBMCs. These receptors came from a human donor in good health. The CDR3 runs from the conserved cysteine through the conserved F or W. Each record gives: J gene, clone size, V gene, CDR3 length, D gene, CDR3 DNA, CDR3 protein. D genes are given only for firm matches. Clone size is stated in some rows and not others, as once, few, many or a class when expanded.

j_gene: TRBJ1-2
abundance: few
v_gene: TRBV6-5
len: 15
d_gene: TRBD1
CDR3nt: TGTGCCAGCAGTTTATTGGGACAGATCAACTATGGCTACACCTTC
CDR3aa: CASSLLGQINYGYTF

j_gene: TRBJ2-3
abundance: NA
v_gene: TRBV28
len: 15
d_gene: TRBD2
CDR3nt: TGTGCCTGCAGACTAGCGGGAGGCGGTGTGGATACGCAGTATTTT
CDR3aa: CACRLAGGGVDTQYF

j_gene: TRBJ1-3
abundance: NA
v_gene: TRBV19
len: 12
d_gene: NA
CDR3nt: TGTGCCGGGTCGGGTTCTGGAAACACCATATATTTT
CDR3aa: CAGSGSGNTIYF

j_gene: TRBJ2-7
abundance: few
v_gene: TRBV4-1
len: 16
d_gene: TRBD2
CDR3nt: TGCGCCAGCAGCCAAGGTGGGACTAGCGATTCCTACGAGCAGTACTTC
CDR3aa: CASSQGGTSDSYEQYF

j_gene: TRBJ1-5
abundance: NA
v_gene: TRBV7-2
len: 15
d_gene: TRBD1
CDR3nt: TGTGCCAGCAGCCTAACCGGGACAGGGAGTCAGCCCCAGCATTTT
CDR3aa: CASSLTGTGSQPQHF

j_gene: TRBJ1-1
abundance: few
v_gene: TRBV4-1
len: 13
d_gene: TRBD1
CDR3nt: TGCGCCAGCAGGGGACAGGGAATGACTGAAGCTTTCTTT
CDR3aa: CASRGQGMTEAFF

j_gene: TRBJ1-4
abundance: NA
v_gene: TRBV9
len: 15
d_gene: NA
CDR3nt: TGTGCCAGCAGCGTAGGGGGGACAATTTCCGAAAAACTGTTTTTT
CDR3aa: CASSVGGTISEKLFF

j_gene: TRBJ1-6
abundance: NA
v_gene: TRBV28
len: 14
d_gene: TRBD1
CDR3nt: TGTGCCAGCAGTGATTGGACAGGGAATTCACCCCTCCACTTT
CDR3aa: CASSDWTGNSPLHF

j_gene: TRBJ2-4
abundance: NA
v_gene: TRBV7-2
len: 18
d_gene: NA
CDR3nt: TGTGCCAGCAGCGCGGGAAACGGGCAGGCAGGGCATAAAGGCATTCAGTACTTC
CDR3aa: CASSAGNGQAGHKGIQYF

j_gene: TRBJ1-1
abundance: NA
v_gene: TRBV6-6
len: 15
d_gene: TRBD1
CDR3nt: TGTGCCAGCAGTTACCGGGACAGGGCCGCCACTGAAGCTTTCTTT
CDR3aa: CASSYRDRAATEAFF

j_gene: TRBJ1-1
abundance: NA
v_gene: TRBV5-4
len: 14
d_gene: NA
CDR3nt: TGTGCCAGCAGCTGGACAGACATGAACACTGAAGCTTTCTTT
CDR3aa: CASSWTDMNTEAFF

j_gene: TRBJ2-7
abundance: NA
v_gene: TRBV7-2
len: 14
d_gene: TRBD2
CDR3nt: TGTGCCAGCAGTTTGACTAGCGGGAGTTACGAGCAGTACTTC
CDR3aa: CASSLTSGSYEQYF

j_gene: TRBJ2-6
abundance: NA
v_gene: TRBV5-1
len: 17
d_gene: TRBD1
CDR3nt: TGCGCCAGCAGACCGGGACAGGGGGCGACAGGGGCCAACGTCCTGACTTTC
CDR3aa: CASRPGQGATGANVLTF

j_gene: TRBJ2-1
abundance: NA
v_gene: TRBV7-8
len: 16
d_gene: TRBD2
CDR3nt: TGTGCCAGCAGCCACCGGACTAGCGGGTCGTACAATGAGCAGTTCTTC
CDR3aa: CASSHRTSGSYNEQFF

j_gene: TRBJ2-5
abundance: NA
v_gene: TRBV4-1
len: 15
d_gene: TRBD1
CDR3nt: TGCGCCAGCAGCCAAGATTGGGACAGACAAGAGACCCAGTACTTC
CDR3aa: CASSQDWDRQETQYF

j_gene: TRBJ1-5
abundance: NA
v_gene: TRBV6-4
len: 14
d_gene: NA
CDR3nt: TGTGCCAGCAGCCCCGACAGAAGCAATCAGCCCCAGCATTTT
CDR3aa: CASSPDRSNQPQHF

j_gene: TRBJ2-7
abundance: NA
v_gene: TRBV6-5
len: 15
d_gene: NA
CDR3nt: TGTGCCAGCAGTTACTCCAGCGGGTCAGCCTACGAGCAGTACTTC
CDR3aa: CASSYSSGSAYEQYF

j_gene: TRBJ2-7
abundance: NA
v_gene: TRBV5-6
len: 14
d_gene: NA
CDR3nt: TGTGCCAGCAGCCCCCCGTTCGGGTCCTACGAGCAGTACTTC
CDR3aa: CASSPPFGSYEQYF

j_gene: TRBJ1-2
abundance: few
v_gene: TRBV10-1
len: 13
d_gene: NA
CDR3nt: TGCGCCAGCAGTGAAAGGGGGACCTATGGCTACACCTTC
CDR3aa: CASSERGTYGYTF

j_gene: TRBJ2-1
abundance: once
v_gene: TRBV28
len: 15
d_gene: TRBD2
CDR3nt: TGTGCCAGCAGTTTAAGGCGGGAGAGATACAATGAGCAGTTCTTC
CDR3aa: CASSLRRERYNEQFF

j_gene: TRBJ2-5
abundance: NA
v_gene: TRBV5-4
len: 15
d_gene: TRBD2
CDR3nt: TGTGCCAGCAGCTTGGTGTCGGGAGGCCGCGAGACCCAGTACTTC
CDR3aa: CASSLVSGGRETQYF

j_gene: TRBJ2-3
abundance: NA
v_gene: TRBV6-6
len: 13
d_gene: NA
CDR3nt: TGTGCCAGCAGTTACCTCGTCACAGATACGCAGTATTTT
CDR3aa: CASSYLVTDTQYF

j_gene: TRBJ1-1
abundance: NA
v_gene: TRBV29-1
len: 10
d_gene: TRBD1
CDR3nt: TGCAGCGGGTGGGACAGTGAAGCTTTCTTT
CDR3aa: CSGWDSEAFF

j_gene: TRBJ1-5
abundance: few
v_gene: TRBV28
len: 15
d_gene: TRBD1
CDR3nt: TGTGCCAGCAGTTTATTAGGGACAGGATACCAGCCCCAGCATTTT
CDR3aa: CASSLLGTGYQPQHF

j_gene: TRBJ2-6
abundance: NA
v_gene: TRBV19
len: 16
d_gene: TRBD2
CDR3nt: TGTGCCAGTAGCGAAGGGAGGGCCGGTGGGGCCAACGTCCTGACTTTC
CDR3aa: CASSEGRAGGANVLTF

j_gene: TRBJ1-2
abundance: NA
v_gene: TRBV2
len: 16
d_gene: TRBD1
CDR3nt: TGTGCCAGCAGTGAGACGGGACAGGCGACCCACTATGGCTACACCTTC
CDR3aa: CASSETGQATHYGYTF

j_gene: TRBJ1-1
abundance: once
v_gene: TRBV18
len: 15
d_gene: NA
CDR3nt: TGTGCCAGCTCACCACCCCAGTATCTGAACACTGAAGCTTTCTTT
CDR3aa: CASSPPQYLNTEAFF

j_gene: TRBJ2-1
abundance: few
v_gene: TRBV4-2
len: 19
d_gene: TRBD2
CDR3nt: TGTGCCAGCAGCCAAGCCCCTAGCGGGAGCTCAAGCTCCTACAATGAGCAGTTCTTC
CDR3aa: CASSQAPSGSSSSYNEQFF

j_gene: TRBJ2-7
abundance: NA
v_gene: TRBV27
len: 15
d_gene: NA
CDR3nt: TGTGCCAGCAGTTTATTTACCGGGTCCTCCTACGAGCAGTACTTC
CDR3aa: CASSLFTGSSYEQYF

j_gene: TRBJ2-6
abundance: NA
v_gene: TRBV7-2
len: 13
d_gene: NA
CDR3nt: TGTGCCACGAGGGAGCCTGGGGCCAACGTCCTGACTTTC
CDR3aa: CATREPGANVLTF

j_gene: TRBJ2-2
abundance: few
v_gene: TRBV6-5
len: 15
d_gene: TRBD1
CDR3nt: TGTGCCAGCAGTAGGGGGAGGACAGGGACCGGGGAGCTGTTTTTT
CDR3aa: CASSRGRTGTGELFF

j_gene: TRBJ2-7
abundance: NA
v_gene: TRBV13
len: 13
d_gene: NA
CDR3nt: TGTGCCAGCAGCTTAGGACTGCCCGGCGAGCAGTACTTC
CDR3aa: CASSLGLPGEQYF

j_gene: TRBJ2-2
abundance: NA
v_gene: TRBV12-5
len: 18
d_gene: TRBD1
CDR3nt: TGTGCTAGTGGTTTCATCCGGGACAGGGGGCAAGTGGCCGGGGAGCTGTTTTTT
CDR3aa: CASGFIRDRGQVAGELFF

j_gene: TRBJ1-1
abundance: NA
v_gene: TRBV6-5
len: 12
d_gene: TRBD1
CDR3nt: TGTGCCAGCAGGCCCGGGACAGGGGAAGCTTTCTTT
CDR3aa: CASRPGTGEAFF

j_gene: TRBJ1-2
abundance: NA
v_gene: TRBV4-2
len: 16
d_gene: NA
CDR3nt: TGTGCCAGCAGCCGAGGGACATCCCAGACTAACTATGGCTACACCTTC
CDR3aa: CASSRGTSQTNYGYTF

j_gene: TRBJ1-4
abundance: NA
v_gene: TRBV7-9
len: 14
d_gene: NA
CDR3nt: TGTGCCAGCAGCCGGGGGGGGAATTCTGAAAAACTGTTTTTT
CDR3aa: CASSRGGNSEKLFF

j_gene: TRBJ1-2
abundance: NA
v_gene: TRBV9
len: 11
d_gene: TRBD1
CDR3nt: TGTGCCAGCAACAGGGGCCTTGGCTACACCTTC
CDR3aa: CASNRGLGYTF

j_gene: TRBJ1-2
abundance: NA
v_gene: TRBV5-1
len: 14
d_gene: TRBD1
CDR3nt: TGCGCCAGCAGCCGAGGACAGGGAAACTATGGCTACACCTTC
CDR3aa: CASSRGQGNYGYTF

j_gene: TRBJ2-2
abundance: NA
v_gene: TRBV7-8
len: 16
d_gene: NA
CDR3nt: TGTGCCAGCAGCGTGTCGAGACTACCGAACACCGGGGAGCTGTTTTTT
CDR3aa: CASSVSRLPNTGELFF

j_gene: TRBJ1-5
abundance: NA
v_gene: TRBV28
len: 15
d_gene: TRBD1
CDR3nt: TGTGCCAGCAGTTTAGGGACAGGGGGGAGTCAGCCCCAGCATTTT
CDR3aa: CASSLGTGGSQPQHF

j_gene: TRBJ1-1
abundance: NA
v_gene: TRBV15
len: 15
d_gene: NA
CDR3nt: TGTGCCACCAGCAGAACCGGACGGGCGGGCACTGAAGCTTTCTTT
CDR3aa: CATSRTGRAGTEAFF

j_gene: TRBJ2-1
abundance: few
v_gene: TRBV12-5
len: 16
d_gene: TRBD1
CDR3nt: TGTGCTAGTGGTCATCGGGACAGGTGCTCCTACAATGAGCAGTTCTTC
CDR3aa: CASGHRDRCSYNEQFF

j_gene: TRBJ2-2
abundance: NA
v_gene: TRBV29-1
len: 13
d_gene: NA
CDR3nt: TGCAGCGTTGTGGACAACGGACCCGGGGAGCTGTTTTTT
CDR3aa: CSVVDNGPGELFF

j_gene: TRBJ1-5
abundance: NA
v_gene: TRBV19
len: 14
d_gene: NA
CDR3nt: TGTGCCAGTAGTATCGGGGAACCCAATCAGCCCCAGCATTTT
CDR3aa: CASSIGEPNQPQHF

j_gene: TRBJ2-3
abundance: NA
v_gene: TRBV5-1
len: 11
d_gene: NA
CDR3nt: TGCGCCAGCAGCTCCCAAGATACGCAGTATTTT
CDR3aa: CASSSQDTQYF

j_gene: TRBJ1-3
abundance: NA
v_gene: TRBV2
len: 17
d_gene: TRBD1
CDR3nt: TGTGCCAGCACCGACACCGGGACAGGAATTTCTGGAAACACCATATATTTT
CDR3aa: CASTDTGTGISGNTIYF

j_gene: TRBJ2-5
abundance: NA
v_gene: TRBV10-3
len: 15
d_gene: TRBD2
CDR3nt: TGTGCCATCAGTGAGCCGGGACCGGGGACTAGGTCACACAACTTC
CDR3aa: CAISEPGPGTRSHNF

j_gene: TRBJ1-2
abundance: NA
v_gene: TRBV6-5
len: 13
d_gene: TRBD1
CDR3nt: TGTGCCAGCAGTGGGACAGGGATCGGGGGCTACACCTTC
CDR3aa: CASSGTGIGGYTF

j_gene: TRBJ2-2
abundance: once
v_gene: TRBV11-2
len: 16
d_gene: NA
CDR3nt: TGTGCCAGCAGCTTGGCGGTAGCGTTATACACCGGGGAGCTGTTTTTT
CDR3aa: CASSLAVALYTGELFF

j_gene: TRBJ2-1
abundance: NA
v_gene: TRBV19
len: 16
d_gene: NA
CDR3nt: TGTGCCAGTAGTAAAAGCGGGCCTGGATCCTACAATGAGCAGTTCTTC
CDR3aa: CASSKSGPGSYNEQFF

j_gene: TRBJ2-5
abundance: NA
v_gene: TRBV7-8
len: 13
d_gene: NA
CDR3nt: TGTGCCAGCAGCAGGGGGGGCCAAGAGACCCAGTACTTC
CDR3aa: CASSRGGQETQYF

j_gene: TRBJ1-1
abundance: NA
v_gene: TRBV6-5
len: 13
d_gene: TRBD1
CDR3nt: TGTGCCAGCAGGAGGGACAGGGGCACTGAAGCTTTCTTT
CDR3aa: CASRRDRGTEAFF

j_gene: TRBJ2-4
abundance: NA
v_gene: TRBV28
len: 15
d_gene: NA
CDR3nt: TGTGCCAGCAGTTCGACGAGGATGGCCAAAAACATTCAGTACTTC
CDR3aa: CASSSTRMAKNIQYF